This passage covers 16 T cell receptor beta chains from one sample sequenced in a study of T cells in women clearing cervical HPV infection. Data came from immunoSEQ multiplex PCR; TCRdb stores just in-frame clones and leaves some out. The table lists tens of thousands of clones. The sample was blood buffy coat. The receptors shown here come from a woman aged 18 to 75 with a cervical HPV16 infection that either progressed to CIN3+ or cleared (not recorded which).

Comments on this clone: The sequence runs out 3 residues before the end of the CDR3; the remainder is reconstructed from the germline J gene. The chain couples TRBV27 to TRBJ2-2, with no clear D. Trimming shortened V by 0 bases and J by 7 bases, and 6 bases separated the two germline ends. Germline CDR1 reads MNHEY; CDR2 reads SMNVEV (reference sequence). This CDR3 region has 13 residues. Here the CDR3 reads CASSLSTGGELFF. CDR3 bases read: TGTGCCAGCAGTTTATCGACGGGCGGGGAG.

A note on this clone: The read halts 3 residues ahead of the CDR3 end, with the missing end drawn from the germline J gene. This chain joins TRBV5-1 and TRBJ2-7, with 8 positions matching TRBD1. The CDR3 spans 14 residues. Per the germline V gene, CDR1 is SGHRS and CDR2 is YFSETQ. V lost 1 base, J lost 5 bases, and 5 bases stayed unmatched. CDR3 protein: CASSLRQGANEQYF. The CDR3 DNA, read in part, is TGCGCCAGCAGCTTGCGTCAGGGGGCCAACGAG.

Comments on this clone: The read is 3 residues too short to cover the CDR3 end, so that end is filled in from the germline J gene. The J gene is TRBJ2-1, the V gene TRBV5-1; D is perhaps TRBD2 (6 bases). Germline CDR1 SGHRS, CDR2 YFSETQ. The CDR3 loop spans 16 amino acids. V lost 2 bases, J lost 3 bases, and 15 bases lay in between. The DNA read from the CDR3 is TGCGCCAGCAGCTTAGGGAGGATAGCGGACTACAATGAG. It yields the protein CASSLGRIADYNE. The whole CDR3 is CASSLGRIADYNEQFF.

About this clone: The CDR3 end is not reached by the read, which stops 3 residues before it; the germline J gene fills it in. The J gene is TRBJ1-1, the V gene TRBV5-1; 11 nucleotides line up with TRBD1. Germline V CDR1 and CDR2: SGHRS, YFSETQ. CDR3 length: 14 amino acids. The V segment lost 4 bases and the J segment 4 bases; nucleotides outside the gene matches: 3. CDR3 region: CASSADRGRTEAFF. The sequenced CDR3 bases are TGCGCCAGCAGCGCGGACAGGGGGCGCACTGAA.

Comment on this clone: The DNA ends 3 residues before the CDR3 does, and the rest of the CDR3 is filled in from the germline J gene. The chain uses TRBV5-1 and TRBJ2-2; 7 nucleotides line up with TRBD1. Germline V gene data show CDR1 as SGHRS and CDR2 as YFSETQ. The CDR3 runs to 14 residues. The part of the CDR3 DNA that was read is TGCGCCAGCAGCTCCGACAGGGCCCACTCACCG. This gives the protein CASSSDRAHSP. The full CDR3 protein reads CASSSDRAHSPLFF.

Comment on this clone: From the germline J gene comes the end of the CDR3, since the read stops 3 residues before it. The V gene is TRBV2, the J gene TRBJ2-5, with a tentative D call TRBD2 (5 bases). V gave up 1 base and J gave up 2 bases, with 8 bases separating them. This CDR3 contains 14 residues. The germline V gene encodes CDR1 SNHLY and CDR2 FYNNEI. The CDR3 loop is CASSEGKRQETQYF. CDR3 DNA, as far as it was read: TGTGCCAGCAGTGAAGGGAAGCGGCAAGAGACC. Filled out from reference TRBV2 and TRBJ2-5, the complete variable domain reads EPEVTQTPSHQVTQMGQEVILRCVPISNHLYFYWYRQILGQKVEFLVSFYNNEISEKSEIFDDQFSVERPDGSNFTLKIRSTKLEDSAMYFCASSEGKRQETQYFGPGTRLLVL.

As concerns this clone: The read falls 3 residues short of the CDR3 end, and the missing part is taken from the germline J gene. The rearrangement links TRBV2 to TRBJ2-5; TRBD2 matches at 8 bases. CDR1 is SNHLY and CDR2 is FYNNEI in the germline V gene. V shed 6 bases and J 5 bases; nucleotides not matched to a gene: 14. The CDR3 runs to 16 residues. Here the CDR3 reads CASSRGSSGDRETQYF. Partial CDR3 DNA: TGTGCCAGCAGCCGGGGGAGTAGCGGGGACCGGGAGACC.

About this clone itself: The read gets to within 3 residues of the CDR3 end, and the germline J gene fills in the rest. J is TRBJ1-5 and V is TRBV5-1; 11 positions match TRBD1. V lost 0 bases and J lost 4; bases outside the gene matches: 3. The CDR3 sequence is 16 residues long. CDR1 SGHRS and CDR2 YFSETQ come from the germline V gene. CDR3 DNA (partial): TGCGCCAGCAGCTTGGGTGGGACAGGGGGTAATCAGCCC. As protein: CASSLGGTGGNQP. The full CDR3 reads CASSLGGTGGNQPQHF.

Concerning this clone: The read finishes 3 residues shy of the CDR3 end, and the germline J gene is used to complete it. This chain uses TRBV20-1 with TRBJ2-1; the match to TRBD2 covers 12 bases. Germline lookup yields CDR1 DFQATT and CDR2 SNEGSKA (reference sequence). Trimming cost V 2 bases and J 6 bases; bases outside gene matches: 5. The CDR3 consists of 15 residues. CDR3: CSARTILAGGNEQFF. The CDR3 bases that were read are TGCAGTGCTAGAACCATACTAGCGGGGGGCAATGAG.

The CDR3 reads CASSFGGTTGDEQFF. The sequenced CDR3 bases are TGCGCCAGCAGCTTCGGGGGGACGACTGGGGATGAG. The chain joins TRBV5-1 to TRBJ2-1, with 7 nucleotides matching TRBD2. The read falls 3 residues short of the CDR3 end, and the missing part is taken from the germline J gene. V lost 2 bases to trimming and J lost 8 bases; unmatched junction nucleotides: 10. Per the germline V gene, CDR1 is SGHRS and CDR2 is YFSETQ. The CDR3 is 15 amino acids.

Incomplete CDR3 DNA: TGTGCCAGCAGCTTAGTGGCGGGGCCCACTGAA. Protein: CASSLVAGPTE. The CDR3 in its entirety is CASSLVAGPTEAFF. The V call is TRBV11-2, the J call TRBJ1-1; a weak D match, TRBD1 (5 bases). The CDR3 is cut off 3 residues early in the read; its end comes from the germline J gene. Germline CDR1 and CDR2: SGHAT and FQNNGV. Trimming left V 1 base short and J 4 bases short, with 10 bases between. The CDR3 has 14 amino acids.

As to this clone: The sequenced fragment ends 3 residues before the CDR3 boundary, so the rest is inferred from the germline J gene. This chain links TRBV5-1 with TRBJ2-7; maybe TRBD2 (6 bases). With 2 bases removed from V and 0 bases from J, the gap between germline ends came to 12 bases. In germline, CDR1 is SGHRS, CDR2 YFSETQ. The CDR3 extends over 15 amino acids. This CDR3 reads CASSFPSGPSYEQYF. The part of the CDR3 DNA that was read is TGCGCCAGCAGCTTCCCCAGCGGGCCCTCCTACGAG.

Regarding this clone: The missing CDR3 end, 3 residues past where the read stops, is filled in from the germline J gene. This chain connects TRBV18 to TRBJ2-1; perhaps TRBD1 as D (6 bases). The CDR3 runs to 15 residues. Germline V gene sequence: CDR1 KGHSH, CDR2 LQKENI. V gave up 5 bases and J gave up 0 bases, with 11 bases separating them. The sequenced CDR3 bases are TGTGCCAGCTCAACACAGGGTAGCTCCTACAATGAG. Its translation is CASSTQGSSYNE. The whole CDR3 region reads CASSTQGSSYNEQFF.

A remark on this clone: From the germline J gene comes the end of the CDR3, since the read stops 3 residues before it. The chain recombines TRBV6-4 with TRBJ1-2; TRBD1 is a possible D gene (5 bases). The germline V gene encodes CDR1 MRHNA and CDR2 SNTAGT. Trimming shortened V by 6 bases and J by 4 bases, and 21 bases separated the two germline ends. This CDR3 has 16 residues. CDR3 protein: CASSPTHSGEFYGYTF. CDR3 DNA, as far as it was read: TGTGCCAGCAGCCCTACCCACTCGGGGGAATTCTATGGC.

For this clone: Read sequence stops 3 residues before the CDR3 end, and the germline J gene provides the missing end. The rearrangement uses TRBV20-1 and TRBJ2-7, with 7 bases aligning to TRBD2. V shed 1 base, J shed 5 bases, and the junction held 8 bases outside the gene matches. Germline V gene lookup returns CDR1 DFQATT and CDR2 SNEGSKA (reference sequence). The CDR3 has 14 amino acids. CDR3 bases read: TGCAGTGCTAGAGTGGCGGGAGTCGTCCACGAG. Its translation is CSARVAGVVHE. The entire CDR3 sequence reads CSARVAGVVHEQYF.

On this clone: The DNA ends 3 residues before the CDR3 does, and the rest of the CDR3 is filled in from the germline J gene. J is TRBJ2-7 and V is TRBV10-2; 13 positions match TRBD2. Germline trimming cut 6 bases from V and 6 bases from J; bases unmatched to any gene: 5. CDR3 length equals 14 residues. Per the germline V gene, CDR1 is WSHSY and CDR2 is SAAADI. The CDR3 DNA, read in part, is TGCGCCAGCAGGGAACTAGCGGGAGGGTTCGAG. Encoded protein: CASRELAGGFE. The whole CDR3 sequence is CASRELAGGFEQYF.